This T cell receptor (beta chain) was profiled in a study of control samples from healthy donors and cancer patients. Produced via immunoSEQ multiplex PCR; TCRdb's table is partial and in-frame only. The sample yields 100,000 to 150,000 clones, about 92% seen once. The sequencing sample was made of PBMCs. The clonotype originates from an older man with head and neck cancer.

CDR3 DNA sequence: TGTGCCAGCAGCCTGCTAGCCCAGTACACAGATACGCAGTATTTT. It specifies CASSLLAQYTDTQYF. This chain links TRBV7-8 with TRBJ2-3, with a tentative D call TRBD2 (5 bases). CDR3 size: 15 residues. Trimming shortened V by 5 bases and J by 2 bases, and 14 bases separated the two germline ends. The V gene's germline CDR1 is SGHVS and CDR2 FQNEAQ.